Below, 22 T cell receptor beta chains from the same sample are listed, as sequenced in a study of cytomegalovirus exposure and HLA in healthy donors. Clones were sequenced by immunoSEQ multiplex PCR, and TCRdb holds only the in-frame ones, with some missing. This table holds 150,000 to 180,000 clones, about 88% found once. Sequenced: PBMCs. The receptors stem from a man aged 18 to 29 in good health and CMV-seropositive.

The chain recombines TRBV14 with TRBJ2-2; 8 bases line up with TRBD2. The CDR3 is 16 residues long. Germline CDR1 and CDR2: SGHDN and FVKESK. V shed 4 bases and J 10 bases; nucleotides not matched to a gene: 14. CDR3 protein: CASSPPRGSGMVELFF. CDR3 DNA: TGTGCCAGCAGCCCGCCCCGAGGTAGCGGGATGGTGGAGCTGTTTTTT.

The V and J genes are TRBV18 and TRBJ2-1; 11 bases match TRBD2. Germline-derived CDR1 and CDR2 are KGHSH and LQKENI. V shed 1 base and J 0 bases; nucleotides not matched to a gene: 8. This CDR3 contains 19 residues. The CDR3 nucleotides are TGTGCCAGCTCACCACTGCCTAGCGGGGGGCCGAGCTCCTACAATGAGCAGTTCTTC. Protein sequence: CASSPLPSGGPSSYNEQFF.

About this clone itself: One junction end disagrees with the germline gene, perhaps due to a read error. This chain joins TRBV5-8 and TRBJ1-5; 12 nucleotides align to TRBD1. Germline V gene sequence: CDR1 SGHTS, CDR2 YDEGEE. The CDR3 spans 15 residues. This CDR3 reads CASSSGTGGNQPQHF. The CDR3, as DNA: TGTGCCAGCAGCTCCGGGACAGGGGGCAACCAGCCCCAGCATTTT.

The chain employs TRBV7-9 and TRBJ1-2; TRBD1 aligns across 7 bases. Germline values: CDR1 SEHNR, CDR2 FQNEAQ (reference sequence). The CDR3 consists of 15 residues. V lost 5 bases and J lost 8; bases outside the gene matches: 14. CDR3 region: CASSIGTVKHGGYTF. CDR3 sequence (DNA): TGTGCCAGCAGCATCGGGACAGTCAAACACGGCGGCTACACCTTC.

The CDR3 nucleotides are TGTGCCAGCAGCCCGGGACTAGCGGGGAACCAAGAGACCCAGTACTTC. It is translated as CASSPGLAGNQETQYF. This chain links TRBV7-8 with TRBJ2-5; the match to TRBD2 covers 13 bases. The CDR3 has 16 residues. The germline V gene encodes CDR1 SGHVS and CDR2 FQNEAQ. Trimming at V came to 5 bases and at J to 0 bases, leaving 3 bases not matched to a gene.

The rearrangement uses TRBV7-9 and TRBJ2-7; possible D gene TRBD2, 7 bases. This CDR3 is built from 14 residues. Germline CDR1 and CDR2: SEHNR and FQNEAQ (reference sequence). Trimming took off 8 bases at V and 1 base at J, with 15 bases between the two ends. This chain's CDR3 is CASLRGGESYEQYF. Written as DNA, the CDR3 is TGTGCCAGCCTTAGGGGGGGAGAATCCTACGAGCAGTACTTC.

This chain connects TRBV9 to TRBJ2-2; D remains unclear. The CDR3 totals 14 residues. Per the germline V gene, CDR1 is SGDLS and CDR2 is YYNGEE. The V end was cut by 0 bases, the J end by 2 bases, with 5 bases between. The CDR3 region is CASSVGGNTGELFF. The CDR3 region has the DNA TGTGCCAGCAGCGTAGGCGGTAACACCGGGGAGCTGTTTTTT.

This chain links TRBV13 with TRBJ2-1, with 8 bases lining up with TRBD2. Unmatched junction bases numbered 8, after V lost 2 bases and J lost 5 bases. CDR3 length: 16 amino acids. Germline loops: CDR1 PRHDT, CDR2 FYEKMQ (reference sequence). The CDR3 spells CASSLMASGSHNEQFF. The CDR3 bases are TGTGCCAGCAGCTTAATGGCCAGCGGGAGCCACAATGAGCAGTTCTTC.

V and J are TRBV29-1 and TRBJ2-5; TRBD1 might be the D (5 bases). This CDR3 spans 14 amino acids. The V gene's germline CDR1 is SQVTM and CDR2 ANQGSEA. Trimming pared 2 bases from V and 0 bases from J, leaving 10 bases between. The CDR3 loop is CSVEKRQNQETQYF. The CDR3 DNA sequence: TGCAGCGTTGAAAAGCGACAGAACCAAGAGACCCAGTACTTC.

The CDR3 reads CASSRNRDTGELFF. The CDR3 DNA reads TGCGCCAGCAGCCGAAACAGGGACACCGGGGAGCTGTTTTTT. The chain carries TRBV5-1 and TRBJ2-2; D is perhaps TRBD1 (6 bases). This CDR3 is 14 amino acids long. V dropped 4 bases and J dropped 3 bases, with 10 bases sitting between them. Germline assignment: CDR1 SGHRS and CDR2 YFSETQ.

The chain combines TRBV5-5 with TRBJ1-5, with 7 bases fitting TRBD1. Trimming cost V 5 bases and J 5 bases; bases outside gene matches: 4. The V gene's germline CDR1 is SGHKS and CDR2 YYEKEE (reference sequence). The CDR3 runs to 13 residues. The CDR3 DNA reads TGTGCCAGCAGAGACAGGGCCGATCAGCCCCAGCATTTT. Translating it yields CASRDRADQPQHF.

This clone was seen more than once but under ten times. V gene TRBV18 combines with J gene TRBJ1-1, with D maybe TRBD1 (6 bases). The CDR3 is made up of 14 amino acids. V dropped 2 bases and J dropped 4 bases, with 11 bases sitting between them. Germline V gene sequence: CDR1 KGHSH, CDR2 LQKENI. CDR3 nucleotide sequence: TGTGCCAGCTCACCAGGGGGCTTGGGCACTGAAGCTTTCTTT. This sequence encodes CASSPGGLGTEAFF.

DNA for the CDR3: TGTGCCAGCAGCTTAACGGTGGGCGGGGCTAACAATGAGCAGTTCTTC. Its translation is CASSLTVGGANNEQFF. The rearrangement links TRBV7-3 to TRBJ2-1, with D perhaps TRBD2 (6 bases). CDR1 is SGHTA, CDR2 FQGTGA, per germline. V lost 0 bases to trimming and J lost 5 bases, with 14 bases between them. This CDR3 comprises 16 residues. Full variable domain (missing parts from reference TRBV7-3 and TRBJ2-1): GAGVSQTPSNKVTEKGKYVELRCDPISGHTALYWYRQSLGQGPEFLIYFQGTGAADDSGLPNDRFFAVRPEGSVSTLKIQRTERGDSAVYLCASSLTVGGANNEQFFGPGTRLTVL.

The chain uses TRBV10-3 and TRBJ2-7; D unclear. Germline V CDR1 and CDR2: ENHRY, SYGVKD. Deletions cut 0 bases from V and 2 bases from J, with 8 bases between. This CDR3 is built from 14 residues. CDR3 DNA sequence: TGTGCCATCAGTGAGTCACACAGAACCTACGAGCAGTACTTC. Translated: CAISESHRTYEQYF.

This clone was picked up one time. The V and J genes are TRBV7-9 and TRBJ1-4, with D perhaps TRBD1 (5 bases). Trimming stripped 7 bases from V and 0 bases from J, with 15 bases between. CDR1 SEHNR and CDR2 FQNEAQ come from the germline V gene (reference sequence). This CDR3 contains 16 residues. The CDR3 reads CASTLTIRATNEKLFF. CDR3 DNA sequence: TGTGCCAGCACCCTTACCATCAGGGCAACTAATGAAAAACTGTTTTTT.

This chain uses TRBV7-8 with TRBJ1-6; perhaps TRBD1 as D (5 bases). CDR1 is SGHVS and CDR2 is FQNEAQ in the germline V gene. The CDR3 has 15 residues. The V end was cut by 1 base, the J end by 9 bases, with 13 bases between. The CDR3 region has the DNA TGTGCCAGCAGCTTAGTTGGAGGGGCGGGTTCACCCCTCCACTTT. Its protein is CASSLVGGAGSPLHF.

The V call is TRBV4-3, the J call TRBJ1-5; TRBD1 matches 7 bases. V gave up 0 bases and J gave up 7 bases; unmatched junction bases: 0. The CDR3 contains 13 residues. The germline gives CDR1 LGHNA, CDR2 YSLEER. CDR3 loop: CASSQEGGQPQHF. The CDR3 region has the DNA TGCGCCAGCAGCCAAGAAGGGGGCCAGCCCCAGCATTTT.

The chain employs TRBV5-5 and TRBJ2-7; 9 bases match TRBD1. V lost 5 bases, J lost 3 bases, and 6 bases stayed unmatched. The CDR3 totals 14 residues. Germline V gene data show CDR1 as SGHKS and CDR2 as YYEKEE (reference sequence). The CDR3 protein is CASRSGQGRYEQYF. As DNA, the CDR3 is TGTGCCAGCAGATCTGGACAGGGGCGCTACGAGCAGTACTTC.

The chain has TRBV2 and TRBJ2-3, with 9 bases fitting TRBD2. CDR1 is SNHLY and CDR2 is FYNNEI in the germline V gene. The CDR3 sequence is 16 residues long. V shed 6 bases, J shed 14 bases, and the junction held 21 bases outside the gene matches. The CDR3 here is CASSLGVSGGASGPYF. In DNA, the CDR3 is TGTGCCAGCAGCCTTGGGGTTAGCGGGGGCGCATCCGGGCCGTATTTT.

The V gene is TRBV4-3, the J gene TRBJ2-2, with 8 nucleotides matching TRBD2. Germline CDR1 LGHNA, CDR2 YSLEER. V gave up 4 bases and J gave up 6 bases; unmatched junction bases: 4. This CDR3 region has 14 residues. In nucleotides, the CDR3 is TGCGCCAGCAGCCTGGGGACTAGAGCCGGGGAGCTGTTTTTT. This gives the protein CASSLGTRAGELFF.

The chain joins TRBV5-1 to TRBJ1-4; D is possibly TRBD1 (6 bases). Germline assignment: CDR1 SGHRS and CDR2 YFSETQ. CDR3 length equals 16 residues. V shed 0 bases and J shed 5 bases, with 14 bases lying between them. For the CDR3, the DNA is TGCGCCAGCAGCTTGGGGGACAACAAACCGAATGAAAAACTGTTTTTT. Translating it yields CASSLGDNKPNEKLFF.

The J gene is TRBJ2-3, the V gene TRBV5-1, with TRBD1 matching 7 bases. V trimming: 8 bases; J trimming: 0 bases; junction bases outside the gene matches: 12. Germline loops: CDR1 SGHRS, CDR2 YFSETQ. This CDR3 comprises 16 residues. The CDR3 sequence is CASSLTGDTSTDTQYF. In nucleotides, the CDR3 is TGCGCCAGTTCGCTCACAGGGGATACTAGCACAGATACGCAGTATTTT.